What follows are 3 T cell receptor beta chains derived from one specimen sequenced in a study of cytomegalovirus exposure and HLA in healthy donors. With 60 Vbeta and 13 Jbeta primers, the PCR was carried out. Sequencing used immunoSEQ multiplex PCR; TCRdb keeps in-frame clones, though not all of them. The profile shows 120,000 or so clones, about 80% of them singletons. Source material: PBMCs. The receptors come from a man aged 50-60 years in good health and CMV-seropositive.

As regards this clone: Other DNA sequences in this specimen translate into the identical CDR3. The rearrangement uses TRBV30 and TRBJ1-2; 10 nucleotides align to TRBD1. The J segment lost 7 bases and the V segment lost 5 bases, leaving 10 bases of the junction unmatched. The CDR3 runs to 14 residues. Looked up from germline, CDR1 is GTSNPN and CDR2 is SVGIG (reference sequence). CDR3 in amino acids: CAWSNGQGERGYTF. CDR3 coding DNA: TGTGCCTGGTCTAATGGACAGGGGGAGCGTGGCTACACCTTC.

V is TRBV2 and J is TRBJ2-3, with a tentative D call TRBD1 (6 bases). V lost 8 bases, J lost 2 bases, and 11 bases lay in between. Germline V gene sequence: CDR1 SNHLY, CDR2 FYNNEI. The CDR3 is 13 residues long. Here the CDR3 reads CASRHRDTDTQYF. CDR3 bases: TGTGCCAGCCGGCACAGGGACACAGATACGCAGTATTTT.

The V and J genes are TRBV5-4 and TRBJ2-3; 13 bases map to TRBD2. With V trimmed by 4 bases and J by 3 bases, 8 bases remained unmatched. The germline CDR1 and CDR2 sequences are SGHNT and YYREEE (reference sequence). This CDR3 spans 17 amino acids. The CDR3 here is CASSQPGTSGMTDTQYF. CDR3 DNA: TGTGCCAGCAGCCAACCCGGGACTAGCGGGATGACAGATACGCAGTATTTT.